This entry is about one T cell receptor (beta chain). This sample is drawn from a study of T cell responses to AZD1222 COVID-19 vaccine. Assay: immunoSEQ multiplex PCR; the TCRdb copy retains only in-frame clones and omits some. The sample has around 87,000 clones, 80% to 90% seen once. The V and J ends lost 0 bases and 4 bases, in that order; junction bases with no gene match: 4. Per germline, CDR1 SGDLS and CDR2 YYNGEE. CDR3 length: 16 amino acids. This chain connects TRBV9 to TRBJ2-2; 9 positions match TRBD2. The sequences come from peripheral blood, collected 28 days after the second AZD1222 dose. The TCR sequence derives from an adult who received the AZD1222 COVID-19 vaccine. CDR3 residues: CASSVDLAGFTGELFF. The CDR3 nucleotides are TGTGCCAGCAGCGTAGATCTAGCGGGATTCACCGGGGAGCTGTTTTTT.